This TCR beta chain was recovered during a study of blood T cell repertoires in COVID-19. Authors' methods: Estimation of nucleated cell counts was performed using reference gene primer amplification. Some clones are missing from TCRdb's copy, which holds only in-frame ones; the method was immunoSEQ multiplex PCR. The D gene and trimming were derived from the DNA, and the V and J assignments and clone size from that table. Among about 320,000 clones, 65% to 90% were seen once, and the ten largest hold 10%. Among Cohort 3 donors, those recovered had two negative PCRs, clearance, or symptom resolution. CDR3 size: 14 residues. CDR1 is ENHRY and CDR2 is SYGVKD in the germline V gene. Germline trimming cut 6 bases from V and 5 bases from J; bases unmatched to any gene: 7.

Sequenced sample: PBMCs or T cells enriched from blood (not recorded which). The TCR sequence derives from a woman aged 18-29 years who had recovered from COVID-19. The rearrangement joins TRBV10-3 to TRBJ2-3, with TRBD2 matching 8 bases. CDR3 amino acids: CAISKRESQDTQYF. The DNA of the CDR3 is TGTGCCATCAGCAAGCGGGAGTCCCAAGATACGCAGTATTTT.